This is a list of T cell receptor beta chains from one sample in a study of CD4 and CD8 cells across lung adenocarcinoma regions. TCRdb re-analysed the PCR reads in MiXCR, keeping a single row per CDR3 protein. Among 13,000 or so distinct CDR3 sequences listed, roughly 60% were seen once. The specimen was CD8+ T cells from the margin of a lung tumor. The source is a female donor with lung adenocarcinoma. The CD4 and CD8 labels of this study may be unreliable. Both conserved end residues are part of each CDR3.

v_call cdr3_length cdr3_aa
TRBV30 13 CAWSVDVGGGYTF
TRBV11-2 15 CASKGGSGRTDTQYF
TRBV4-1 17 CASSPERAGGPTDTQYF
TRBV10-2 15 CASSDRLAGRNEQYF
TRBV10-2 14 CASSESGYQETQYF
TRBV6-5 13 CASSYSSGLAQYF
TRBV6-1 16 CASRTKRGVSYNEQFF
TRBV6-1 14 CASSDKVSADTQYF
TRBV10-2 13 CAAGRGDTDTQYF
TRBV6-1 16 CASSEWGQGSYNEQFF
TRBV27 14 CAGSGGGYTDTQYF
TRBV10-2 14 CASSDRDSNQPQHF
TRBV11-3 17 CASSLSGTRSSQETQYF
TRBV10-2 15 CASSPGPGREETQYF
TRBV6-1 15 CASRTYRGRGTEAFF
TRBV7-6 12 CASSSSPGKLFF
TRBV6-5 13 CASSLRGMDGYTF
TRBV6-1 16 CASSEPLGSYNSPLHF
TRBV6-5 15 CASSYGGGNNYGYTF
TRBV6-1 14 CASRKTGSVTEQFF
TRBV6-5 14 CASSYYRGQSGYTF
TRBV6-5 16 CASSYGRPTNYNEQFF